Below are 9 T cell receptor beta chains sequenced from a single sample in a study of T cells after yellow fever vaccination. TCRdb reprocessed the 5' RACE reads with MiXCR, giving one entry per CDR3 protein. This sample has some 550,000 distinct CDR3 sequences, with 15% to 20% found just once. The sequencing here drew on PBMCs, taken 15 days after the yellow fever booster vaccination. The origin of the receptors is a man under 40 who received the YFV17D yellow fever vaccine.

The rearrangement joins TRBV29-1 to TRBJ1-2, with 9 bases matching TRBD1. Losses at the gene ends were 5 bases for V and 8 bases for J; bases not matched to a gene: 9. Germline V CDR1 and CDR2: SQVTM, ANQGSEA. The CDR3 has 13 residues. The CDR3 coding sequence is TGCAGCGTTACGCGGACAGGGGCAGGCGGCTACACCTTC. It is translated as CSVTRTGAGGYTF.

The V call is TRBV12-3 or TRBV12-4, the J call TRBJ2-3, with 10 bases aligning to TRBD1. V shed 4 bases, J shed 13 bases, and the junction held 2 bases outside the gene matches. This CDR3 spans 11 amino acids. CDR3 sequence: CASSSTGGEYF. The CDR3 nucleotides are TGTGCCAGCAGTTCGACAGGGGGCGAGTATTTT.

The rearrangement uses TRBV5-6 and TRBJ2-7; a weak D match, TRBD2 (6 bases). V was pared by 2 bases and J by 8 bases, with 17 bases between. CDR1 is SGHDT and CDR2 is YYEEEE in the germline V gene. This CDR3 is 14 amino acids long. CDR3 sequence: CASSFYFVGGQQYF. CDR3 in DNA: TGTGCCAGCAGCTTCTATTTCGTCGGGGGACAGCAGTACTTC.

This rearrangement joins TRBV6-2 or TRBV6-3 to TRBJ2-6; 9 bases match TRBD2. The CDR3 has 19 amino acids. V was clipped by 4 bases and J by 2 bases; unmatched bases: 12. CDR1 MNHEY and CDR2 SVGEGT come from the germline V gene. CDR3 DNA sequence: TGTGCCAGCAGTTTCCCTCGCGGGAGGGCTCAGGCTGGGGCCAACGTCCTGACTTTC. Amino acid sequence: CASSFPRGRAQAGANVLTF.

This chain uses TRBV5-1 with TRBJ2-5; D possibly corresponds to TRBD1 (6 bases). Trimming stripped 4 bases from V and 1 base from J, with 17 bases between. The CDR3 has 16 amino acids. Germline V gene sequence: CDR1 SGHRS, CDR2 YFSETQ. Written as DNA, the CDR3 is TGCGCCAGCAGCATCCAGCCGACAGGACCCCAAGAGACCCAGTACTTC. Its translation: CASSIQPTGPQETQYF.

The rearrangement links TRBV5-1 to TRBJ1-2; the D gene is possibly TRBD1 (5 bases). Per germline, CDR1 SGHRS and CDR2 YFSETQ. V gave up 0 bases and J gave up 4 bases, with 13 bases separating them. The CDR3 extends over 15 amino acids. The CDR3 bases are TGCGCCAGCAGCTTGGAAGGGGAAGGGTCCTATGGCTACACCTTC. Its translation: CASSLEGEGSYGYTF.

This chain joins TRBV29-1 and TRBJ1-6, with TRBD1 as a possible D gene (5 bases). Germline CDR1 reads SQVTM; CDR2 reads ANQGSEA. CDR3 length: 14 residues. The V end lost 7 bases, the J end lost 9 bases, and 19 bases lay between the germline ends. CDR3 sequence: CSARDGAEGSPLHF. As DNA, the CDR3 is TGCAGCGCTCGGGACGGCGCGGAGGGTTCACCCCTCCACTTT.

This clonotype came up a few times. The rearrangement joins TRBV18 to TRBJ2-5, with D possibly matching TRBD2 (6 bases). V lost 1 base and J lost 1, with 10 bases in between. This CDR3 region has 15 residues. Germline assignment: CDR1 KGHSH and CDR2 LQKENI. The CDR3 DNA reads TGTGCCAGCTCACCACGTCACGGGGGCCAAGAGACCCAGTACTTC. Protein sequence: CASSPRHGGQETQYF.

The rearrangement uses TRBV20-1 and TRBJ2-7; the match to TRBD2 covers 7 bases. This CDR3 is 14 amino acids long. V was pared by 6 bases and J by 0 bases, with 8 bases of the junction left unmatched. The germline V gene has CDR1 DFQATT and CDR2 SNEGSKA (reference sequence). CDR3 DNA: TGCAGTGCCCGGGCGGCTAGCGGCTCCTACGAGCAGTACTTC. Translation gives CSARAASGSYEQYF.